This TCR beta chain originates from a study of human T cells and chemical hapten exposure. The V and J ends lost 4 bases and 5 bases, in that order; junction bases with no gene match: 4. Germline values: CDR1 SQVTM, CDR2 ANQGSEA. The CDR3 loop spans 14 amino acids. As to treatment: therapeutic diphenylcyclopropenone sensitization with weekly scalp DPC. Total RNA came from unfractionated whole blood. Unique molecular identifiers were affixed to discrete cDNA molecules within the library. In TCRdb, the reads were re-called with MiXCR into one record per CDR3 protein. Of 600 or so distinct CDR3 sequences listed, nearly 70% are singletons.

The sequenced sample was whole blood, obtained before DPC sensitization or 2, 6, or about 24 weeks after (not recorded which). The V and J genes are TRBV29-1 and TRBJ2-2, with 10 nucleotides matching TRBD2. The TCR was taken from an adult with alopecia areata. Some clones in this sample may be carry-over from other donors' samples. This table probably holds off-target reads from a library built for another chain. CDR3 sequence (DNA): TGCAGCGTTGGCAGGACTAGCGGAACCGGGGAGCTGTTTTTT. Translation gives CSVGRTSGTGELFF.